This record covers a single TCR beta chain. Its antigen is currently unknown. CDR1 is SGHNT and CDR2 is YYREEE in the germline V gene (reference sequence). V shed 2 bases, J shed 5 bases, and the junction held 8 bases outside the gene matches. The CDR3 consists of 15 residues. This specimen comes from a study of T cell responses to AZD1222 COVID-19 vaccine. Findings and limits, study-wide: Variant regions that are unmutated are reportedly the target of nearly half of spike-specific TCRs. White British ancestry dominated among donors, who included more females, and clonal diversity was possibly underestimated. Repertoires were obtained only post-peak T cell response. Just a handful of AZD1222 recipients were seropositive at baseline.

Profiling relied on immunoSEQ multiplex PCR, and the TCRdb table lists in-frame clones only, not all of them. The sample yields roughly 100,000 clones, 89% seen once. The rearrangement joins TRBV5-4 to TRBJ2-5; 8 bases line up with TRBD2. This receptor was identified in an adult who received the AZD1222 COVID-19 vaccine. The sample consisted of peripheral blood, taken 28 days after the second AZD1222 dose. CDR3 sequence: CASSLAGVKGETQYF. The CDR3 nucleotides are TGTGCCAGCAGCTTAGCGGGGGTGAAGGGGGAGACCCAGTACTTC.